The 22 T cell receptor beta chains below were found in one sample sequenced in a study of shared clonotypes between healthy human individuals. Libraries were prepared by immunoSEQ multiplex PCR; TCRdb keeps only in-frame clonotypes and omits some of them. The table includes around 2.5 million clones, roughly 93% detected once. The sample taken for sequencing was naive CD4+ T cells from PBMCs. Specified subset: CD45RA+ positively selected. These receptors came from a man in his late teens or twenties in good health. Some clones in this sample may be carry-over from other donors' samples.

The rearrangement links TRBV30 to TRBJ2-4, with 7 bases identical to TRBD1. The CDR3 loop spans 15 amino acids. The germline V gene encodes CDR1 GTSNPN and CDR2 SVGIG (reference sequence). After removal of 5 bases from V and 0 bases from J, the junction contained 7 bases not matched to a gene. CDR3 sequence reads: CAWSTGALAKNIQYF. CDR3 bases: TGTGCCTGGTCCACAGGGGCACTAGCCAAAAACATTCAGTACTTC. Full variable domain (missing parts from reference TRBV30 and TRBJ2-4): SQTIHQWPATLVQPVGSPLSLECTVEGTSNPNLYWYRQAAGRGLQLLFYSVGIGQISSEVPQNLSASRPQDRQFILSSKKLLLSDSGFYLCAWSTGALAKNIQYFGAGTRLSVL.

This chain uses TRBV10-3 with TRBJ2-2; no reliable D call. The V and J ends lost 6 bases and 0 bases respectively, with 11 bases between them. Per germline, CDR1 ENHRY and CDR2 SYGVKD. The CDR3 has 15 residues. The CDR3 DNA reads as TGTGCCATCAGCGGGTCCGATCCGAACACCGGGGAGCTGTTTTTT. Translated, it gives CAISGSDPNTGELFF.

The rearrangement joins TRBV11-2 to TRBJ1-1; D is possibly TRBD1 (6 bases). There are 15 residues in the CDR3. Germline V gives CDR1 SGHAT, CDR2 FQNNGV. V lost 4 bases, J lost 5 bases, and 17 bases lay in between. This CDR3 is CASSSQAGVDTEAFF. The CDR3 DNA reads TGTGCCAGCAGCTCCCAGGCAGGGGTAGATACTGAAGCTTTCTTT.

This sequence joins TRBV30 and TRBJ1-6, with D perhaps matching TRBD1 (5 bases). Germline CDR1 and CDR2: GTSNPN and SVGIG (reference sequence). Trimming took off 0 bases at V and 9 bases at J, with 9 bases between the two ends. This CDR3 is 13 amino acids long. The CDR3, as DNA: TGTGCCTGGAGTGTGGGGGGGGGTTCACCCCTCCACTTT. It yields the protein CAWSVGGGSPLHF.

The chain carries TRBV7-6 and TRBJ2-7, with D perhaps matching TRBD1 (5 bases). This CDR3 spans 14 amino acids. V gave up 5 bases and J gave up 0 bases, with 11 bases separating them. Germline CDR1 SGHVS, CDR2 FNYEAQ. The DNA for the CDR3 is TGTGCCAGCAGCCGAGACAGTAACTCCTACGAGCAGTACTTC. Residues: CASSRDSNSYEQYF. Filled out from reference TRBV7-6 and TRBJ2-7, the complete variable domain reads GAGVSQSPRYKVTKRGQDVALRCDPISGHVSLYWYRQALGQGPEFLTYFNYEAQQDKSGLPNDRFSAERPEGSISTLTIQRTEQRDSAMYRCASSRDSNSYEQYFGPGTRLTVT.

The rearrangement links TRBV28 to TRBJ2-7; D gene ambiguous. Germline V gene lookup returns CDR1 MDHEN and CDR2 SYDVKM. Trimming left V 5 bases short and J 5 bases short, with 10 bases between. The length of the CDR3 is 12 residues. The CDR3 DNA reads TGTGCCAGCAGTCCCGGACGGGACGAGCAGTACTTC. It specifies CASSPGRDEQYF.

The genes are TRBV10-1 and TRBJ2-7, with 7 positions matching TRBD1. V was clipped by 6 bases and J by 4 bases; unmatched bases: 15. This CDR3 spans 16 amino acids. Germline values: CDR1 WNHNN, CDR2 SYGVQD (reference sequence). CDR3 nucleotide sequence: TGCGCCAGCAGCCCAGGGATAGGGGGCGAGAGGTACGAGCAGTACTTC. Translated: CASSPGIGGERYEQYF.

CDR3 residues: CASSSGSGPQHF. The CDR3 DNA reads TGTGCCAGCAGTTCAGGATCGGGGCCCCAGCATTTT. The chain carries TRBV28 and TRBJ1-5; D is unresolved. CDR3 size: 12 residues. The germline CDR1 and CDR2 sequences are MDHEN and SYDVKM. Trimming took 4 bases from V and 9 from J, leaving 10 bases between them. Combining the CDR3 with reference TRBV28 and TRBJ1-5 gives the whole variable domain DVKVTQSSRYLVKRTGEKVFLECVQDMDHENMFWYRQDPGLGLRLIYFSYDVKMKEKGDIPEGYSVSREKKERFSLILESASTNQTSMYLCASSSGSGPQHFGDGTRLSIL.

Turning to this clone: The same CDR3 also results from other DNA sequences found in this sample. J is TRBJ1-4 and V is TRBV7-9; D is perhaps TRBD1 (6 bases). V was cut by 4 bases and J by 1 base, with 13 bases left in between. Germline V CDR1 and CDR2: SEHNR, FQNEAQ (reference sequence). The CDR3 is 16 residues long. CDR3 in DNA: TGTGCCAGCAGCTCCAGCCTCAGGGGAACTAATGAAAAACTGTTTTTT. It is translated as CASSSSLRGTNEKLFF.

The CDR3, as DNA: TGTGCCAGCAGCTTGGGGACAGGGGTCACTGAAGCTTTCTTT. It specifies CASSLGTGVTEAFF. This sequence joins TRBV5-5 and TRBJ1-1; 9 positions agree with TRBD1. This CDR3 has 14 amino acids. In germline, CDR1 is SGHKS, CDR2 YYEKEE (reference sequence). The V segment lost 0 bases and the J segment 4 bases; nucleotides outside the gene matches: 1.

This clone occurred once. V is TRBV19 and J is TRBJ2-2; TRBD1 aligns across 8 bases. Germline CDR1 and CDR2: LNHDA and SQIVND (reference sequence). With 5 bases clipped from V and 3 bases from J, the junction kept 8 bases outside the gene matches. The CDR3 is made up of 16 amino acids. The CDR3 nucleotides are TGTGCCAGTAGTGTGTGGACAGGGCAGGACACCGGGGAGCTGTTTTTT. Protein: CASSVWTGQDTGELFF. Combining the CDR3 with reference TRBV19 and TRBJ2-2 gives the whole variable domain DGGITQSPKYLFRKEGQNVTLSCEQNLNHDAMYWYRQDPGQGLRLIYYSQIVNDFQKGDIAEGYSVSREKKESFPLTVTSAQKNPTAFYLCASSVWTGQDTGELFFGEGSRLTVL.

The V and J genes are TRBV7-9 and TRBJ2-1; D is possibly TRBD2 (6 bases). Germline loops: CDR1 SEHNR, CDR2 FQNEAQ (reference sequence). The CDR3 length is 15 residues. The ends were cut back, 5 bases at V and 6 bases at J, with 17 bases in the middle. CDR3 coding DNA: TGTGCCAGCAGCCCCCAGAATTGGAGGGGCAATGAGCAGTTCTTC. Amino acid sequence: CASSPQNWRGNEQFF.

The chain recombines TRBV29-1 with TRBJ2-7; D is ambiguous. The V end lost 7 bases, the J end lost 7 bases, and 14 bases lay between the germline ends. Germline V lookup: CDR1 SQVTM, CDR2 ANQGSEA. The CDR3 runs 11 residues. In DNA, the CDR3 is TGCAGCGCAGCACGGGTAGGAGAGCAGTACTTC. It is translated as CSAARVGEQYF.

The CDR3 region is CASGVSGANVLTF. The CDR3 nucleotides are TGTGCTAGTGGTGTCTCTGGGGCCAACGTCCTGACTTTC. V and J are TRBV12-5 and TRBJ2-6, with D unresolved. Trimming shortened V by 5 bases and J by 0 bases, and 2 bases separated the two germline ends. CDR1 is LGHNT and CDR2 is FRNRAP in the germline V gene. This CDR3 contains 13 residues. The full variable domain, rest sourced from reference TRBV12-5 and TRBJ2-6, is DARVTQTPRHKVTEMGQEVTMRCQPILGHNTVFWYRQTMMQGLELLAYFRNRAPLDDSGMPKDRFSAEMPDATLATLKIQPSEPRDSAVYFCASGVSGANVLTFGAGSRLTVL.

The V and J genes are TRBV6-6 and TRBJ2-1; 10 bases line up with TRBD2. Germline-derived CDR1 and CDR2 are MNHNY and SVGAGI (reference sequence). This CDR3 region has 13 residues. V shed 7 bases and J 11 bases; nucleotides not matched to a gene: 8. The CDR3 nucleotides are TGTGCCAGCACCCCTCAGCGGGAGGGCCAGCAGTTCTTC. Translating gives CASTPQREGQQFF.

The chain recombines TRBV5-5 with TRBJ1-2; the D gene is possibly TRBD1 (5 bases). The ends were cut back, 6 bases at V and 2 bases at J, with 29 bases in the middle. CDR1 SGHKS and CDR2 YYEKEE come from the germline V gene (reference sequence). The CDR3 is made up of 19 amino acids. CDR3 nucleotide sequence: TGTGCCAGCACCACAGACGCGGGGACTTTTCATCGGGTCAACTATGGCTACACCTTC. Its protein product is CASTTDAGTFHRVNYGYTF.

V usage is TRBV2 and J usage is TRBJ1-5; D possibly corresponds to TRBD1 (5 bases). In germline, CDR1 is SNHLY, CDR2 FYNNEI. Trimming took off 1 base at V and 0 bases at J, with 22 bases between the two ends. The CDR3 is 20 residues long. The CDR3 is CASSEDYFRTGTYSNQPQHF. CDR3 nucleotides: TGTGCCAGCAGTGAAGATTATTTTAGGACCGGGACGTATAGCAATCAGCCCCAGCATTTT.

This chain connects TRBV11-2 to TRBJ1-1; D remains unclear. The CDR3 extends over 11 amino acids. Trimming took off 8 bases at V and 4 bases at J, with 8 bases between the two ends. CDR1 SGHAT and CDR2 FQNNGV come from the germline V gene. The CDR3 DNA follows: TGTGCCAGCTCAATGGGCACTGAAGCTTTCTTT. Its translation is CASSMGTEAFF.

The chain recombines TRBV11-3 with TRBJ2-7; a possible D gene is TRBD2 (6 bases). Germline V lookup: CDR1 SGHNT, CDR2 YENEEA. Trimming took off 5 bases at V and 0 bases at J, with 11 bases between the two ends. The length of the CDR3 is 14 residues. CDR3 DNA: TGTGCCAGCAGCCCCGGGAGCTCCTCCTACGAGCAGTACTTC. Amino acids: CASSPGSSSYEQYF.

Details on this clone: Other DNA sequences in the sample encode the same CDR3. DNA of the CDR3: TGTGCCAGCTCTCCCCCCGGGACAGGGGCCCACGAGCAGTACTTC. Translated, it gives CASSPPGTGAHEQYF. V is TRBV18 and J is TRBJ2-7; 10 positions agree with TRBD1. The V and J ends lost 6 bases and 5 bases, in that order; junction bases with no gene match: 10. Looked up from germline, CDR1 is KGHSH and CDR2 is LQKENI. CDR3 length equals 15 residues. Full variable domain (missing parts from reference TRBV18 and TRBJ2-7): NAGVMQNPRHLVRRRGQEARLRCSPMKGHSHVYWYRQLPEEGLKFMVYLQKENIIDESGMPKERFSAEFPKEGPSILRIQQVVRGDSAAYFCASSPPGTGAHEQYFGPGTRLTVT.

The V and J genes are TRBV27 and TRBJ2-6; D uncertain. The CDR3 is 16 residues long. Deletions cut 2 bases from V and 2 bases from J, with 10 bases between. Germline CDR1 reads MNHEY; CDR2 reads SMNVEV (reference sequence). The CDR3 bases are TGTGCCAGCAGTTTAGAGGCCCGAACTGGGGCCAACGTCCTGACTTTC. It codes for CASSLEARTGANVLTF. Complete variable domain (other parts from reference TRBV27 and TRBJ2-6): EAQVTQNPRYLITVTGKKLTVTCSQNMNHEYMSWYRQDPGLGLRQIYYSMNVEVTDKGDVPEGYKVSRKEKRNFPLILESPSPNQTSLYFCASSLEARTGANVLTFGAGSRLTVL.

The chain links TRBV7-6 to TRBJ2-1, with 10 bases fitting TRBD2. Trimming took 4 bases from V and 10 from J; bases not matched to a gene: 13. The CDR3 is 16 amino acids. Germline V gene sequence: CDR1 SGHVS, CDR2 FNYEAQ. The DNA of the CDR3 is TGTGCCAGCAGCTCCTTAGCGGGAGGATACAATGAAGAGCAGTTCTTC. Its protein product is CASSSLAGGYNEEQFF.